The entry below gives a single TCR beta chain sequence along with its context. TCR cDNA was made by 5'RACE template switching, adding a universal primer site and UMIs. TCRdb re-called the 5' RACE reads through MiXCR, storing one row per CDR3 protein. This sample has about 120,000 distinct CDR3 sequences, with roughly 10% found just once. The sample belongs to a study of T cells after yellow fever vaccination. The germline V and J ends were trimmed by 0 bases and 5 bases, with 20 bases remaining between them. Germline assignment: CDR1 SQVTM and CDR2 ANQGSEA. The CDR3 is 17 residues long. The chain is built from TRBV29-1 and TRBJ2-1; D is unclear. Specimen: CD8+ T cells sorted from PBMCs, collected on the day of the yellow fever booster vaccination. The sequence was collected from a young man who received the YFV17D yellow fever vaccine. The CDR3: CSVEDLDGSSENNEQFF. CDR3 DNA sequence: TGCAGCGTTGAAGATCTCGACGGATCCTCCGAAAACAATGAGCAGTTCTTC.